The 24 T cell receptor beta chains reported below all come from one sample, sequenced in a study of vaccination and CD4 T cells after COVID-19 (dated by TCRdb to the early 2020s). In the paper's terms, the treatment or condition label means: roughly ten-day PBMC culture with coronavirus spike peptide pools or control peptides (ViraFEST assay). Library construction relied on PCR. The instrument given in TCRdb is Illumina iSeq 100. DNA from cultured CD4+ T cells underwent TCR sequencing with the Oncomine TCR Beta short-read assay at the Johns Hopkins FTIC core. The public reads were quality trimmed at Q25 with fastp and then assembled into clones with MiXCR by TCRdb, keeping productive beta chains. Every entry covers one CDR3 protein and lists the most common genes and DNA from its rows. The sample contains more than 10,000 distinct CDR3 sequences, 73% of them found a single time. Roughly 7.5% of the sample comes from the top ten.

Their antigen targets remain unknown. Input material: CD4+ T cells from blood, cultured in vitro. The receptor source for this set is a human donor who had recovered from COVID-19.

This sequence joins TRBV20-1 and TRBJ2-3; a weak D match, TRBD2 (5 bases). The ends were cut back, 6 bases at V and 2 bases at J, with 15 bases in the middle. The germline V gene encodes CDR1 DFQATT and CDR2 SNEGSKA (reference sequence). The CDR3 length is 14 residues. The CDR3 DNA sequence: TGCAGTGCCAAGGCCCAGCGGCACACAGATACGCAGTATTTT. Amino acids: CSAKAQRHTDTQYF.

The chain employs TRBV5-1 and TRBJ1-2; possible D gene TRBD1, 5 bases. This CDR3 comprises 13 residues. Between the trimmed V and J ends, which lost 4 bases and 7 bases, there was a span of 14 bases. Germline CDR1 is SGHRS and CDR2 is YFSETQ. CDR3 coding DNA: TGCGCCAGCAGCCCAGGGTCATCGGGTGGCTACACCTTC. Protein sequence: CASSPGSSGGYTF.

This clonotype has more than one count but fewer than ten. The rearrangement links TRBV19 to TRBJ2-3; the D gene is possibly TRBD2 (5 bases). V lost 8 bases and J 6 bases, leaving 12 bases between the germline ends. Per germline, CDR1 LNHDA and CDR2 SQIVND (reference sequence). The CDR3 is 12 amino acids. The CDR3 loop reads CASGGWADTQYF. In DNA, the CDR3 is TGTGCCAGTGGAGGCTGGGCCGATACGCAGTATTTT.

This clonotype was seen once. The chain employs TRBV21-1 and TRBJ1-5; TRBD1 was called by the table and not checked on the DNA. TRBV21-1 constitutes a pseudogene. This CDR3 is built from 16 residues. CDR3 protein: CASSLSRTDSNQPQHF. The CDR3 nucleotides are TGTGCCAGCAGCCTAAGTCGGACAGATAGCAATCAGCCCCAGCATTTT.

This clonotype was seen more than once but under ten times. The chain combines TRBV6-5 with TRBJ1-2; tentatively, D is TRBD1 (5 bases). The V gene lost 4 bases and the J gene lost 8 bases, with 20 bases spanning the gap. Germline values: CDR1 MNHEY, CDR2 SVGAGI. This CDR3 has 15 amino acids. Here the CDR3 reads CASSSAEGRAVGYTF. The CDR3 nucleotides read TGTGCCAGCAGTTCCGCGGAGGGCAGGGCCGTGGGCTACACCTTC.

CDR3 bases: TGTGCCAGCCGCCCCCGGTCGTATAATTCACCCCTCCACTTT. Translation gives CASRPRSYNSPLHF. The chain uses TRBV11-2 and TRBJ1-6; D remains unclear. CDR3 size: 14 residues. Trimming removed 8 bases from V and 4 bases from J, with 12 bases in between. In germline, CDR1 is SGHAT, CDR2 FQNNGV.

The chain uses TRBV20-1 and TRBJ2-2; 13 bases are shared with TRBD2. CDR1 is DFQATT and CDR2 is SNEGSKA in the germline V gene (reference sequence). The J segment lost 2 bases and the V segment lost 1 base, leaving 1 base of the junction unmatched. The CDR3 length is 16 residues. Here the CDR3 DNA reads TGCAGTGCTAGAGGGACTAGCGGGAGTAACACCGGGGAGCTGTTTTTT. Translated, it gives CSARGTSGSNTGELFF.

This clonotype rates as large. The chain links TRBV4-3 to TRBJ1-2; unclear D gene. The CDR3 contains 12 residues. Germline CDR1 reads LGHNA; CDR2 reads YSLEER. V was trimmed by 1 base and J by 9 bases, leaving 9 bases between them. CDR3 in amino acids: CASSQVGASYTF. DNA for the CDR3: TGCGCCAGCAGCCAAGTGGGCGCGAGCTACACCTTC.

The CDR3 region is CASSVDRVLTDTQYF. The CDR3 DNA reads TGTGCCAGCAGCGTGGACCGGGTCCTCACAGATACGCAGTATTTT. The chain links TRBV9 to TRBJ2-3; D unresolved. Germline V CDR1 and CDR2: SGDLS, YYNGEE. V gave up 2 bases and J gave up 2 bases, with 12 bases separating them. The CDR3 totals 15 residues.

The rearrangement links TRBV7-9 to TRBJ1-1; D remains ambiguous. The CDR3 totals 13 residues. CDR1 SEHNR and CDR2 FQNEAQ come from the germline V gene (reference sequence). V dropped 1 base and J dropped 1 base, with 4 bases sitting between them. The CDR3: CASSLVQNTEAFF. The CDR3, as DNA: TGTGCCAGCAGCTTAGTCCAGAACACTGAAGCTTTCTTT.

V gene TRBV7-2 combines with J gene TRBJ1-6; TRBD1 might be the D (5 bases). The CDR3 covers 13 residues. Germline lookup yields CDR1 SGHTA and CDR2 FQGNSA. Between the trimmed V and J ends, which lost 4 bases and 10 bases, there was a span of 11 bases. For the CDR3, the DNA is TGTGCCAGCAGCTCCGAGAGGGGATCACCCCTCCACTTT. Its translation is CASSSERGSPLHF.

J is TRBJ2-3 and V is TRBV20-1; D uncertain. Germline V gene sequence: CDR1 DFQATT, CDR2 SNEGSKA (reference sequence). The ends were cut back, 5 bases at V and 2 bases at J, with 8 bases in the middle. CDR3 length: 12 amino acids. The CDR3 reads CSAPLVTDTQYF. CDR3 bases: TGCAGTGCTCCTCTTGTCACAGATACGCAGTATTTT.

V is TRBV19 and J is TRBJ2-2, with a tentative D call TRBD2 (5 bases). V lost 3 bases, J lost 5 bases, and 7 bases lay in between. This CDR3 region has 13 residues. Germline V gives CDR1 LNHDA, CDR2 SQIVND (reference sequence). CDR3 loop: CASSMEATGELFF. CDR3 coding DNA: TGTGCCAGTAGTATGGAGGCAACCGGGGAGCTGTTTTTT.

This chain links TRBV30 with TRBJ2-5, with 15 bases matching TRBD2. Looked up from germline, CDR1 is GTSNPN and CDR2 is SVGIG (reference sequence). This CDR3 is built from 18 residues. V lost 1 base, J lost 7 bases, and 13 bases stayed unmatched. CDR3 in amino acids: CAWSGTSGTSGGIRTQYF. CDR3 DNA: TGTGCCTGGAGTGGAACCTCCGGGACTAGCGGGGGGATTCGGACCCAGTACTTC.

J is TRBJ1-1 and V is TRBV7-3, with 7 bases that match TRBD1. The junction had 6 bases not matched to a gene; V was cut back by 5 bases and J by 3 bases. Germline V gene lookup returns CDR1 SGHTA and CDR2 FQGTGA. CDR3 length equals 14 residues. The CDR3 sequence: CASSPTGWHTEAFF. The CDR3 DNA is TGTGCCAGCAGCCCGACAGGGTGGCACACTGAAGCTTTCTTT.

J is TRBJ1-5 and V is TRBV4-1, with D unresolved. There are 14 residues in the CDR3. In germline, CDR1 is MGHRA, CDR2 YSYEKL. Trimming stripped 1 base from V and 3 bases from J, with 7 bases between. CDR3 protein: CASSQVFYNQPQHF. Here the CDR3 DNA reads TGCGCCAGCAGCCAAGTATTTTACAATCAGCCCCAGCATTTT.

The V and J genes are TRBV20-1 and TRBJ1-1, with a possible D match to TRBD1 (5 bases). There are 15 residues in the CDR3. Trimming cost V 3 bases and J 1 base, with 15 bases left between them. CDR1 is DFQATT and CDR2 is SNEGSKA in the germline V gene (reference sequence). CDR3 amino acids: CSARGTGVSNTEAFF. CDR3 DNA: TGCAGTGCTAGGGGGACGGGCGTGTCGAACACTGAAGCTTTCTTT.

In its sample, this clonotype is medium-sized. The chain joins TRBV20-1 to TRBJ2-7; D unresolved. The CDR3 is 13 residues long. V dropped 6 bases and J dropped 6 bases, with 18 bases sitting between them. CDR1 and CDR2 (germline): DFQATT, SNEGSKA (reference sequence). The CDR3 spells CSAIPYAVGEQYF. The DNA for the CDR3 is TGCAGTGCCATTCCCTACGCGGTTGGCGAGCAGTACTTC.

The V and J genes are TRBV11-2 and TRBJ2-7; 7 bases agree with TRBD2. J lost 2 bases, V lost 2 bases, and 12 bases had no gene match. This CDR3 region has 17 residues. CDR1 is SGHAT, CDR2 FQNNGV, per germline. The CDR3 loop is CASSLSVWGGTPYEQYF. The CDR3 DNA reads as TGTGCCAGCAGCTTATCGGTGTGGGGGGGAACCCCCTACGAGCAGTACTTC.

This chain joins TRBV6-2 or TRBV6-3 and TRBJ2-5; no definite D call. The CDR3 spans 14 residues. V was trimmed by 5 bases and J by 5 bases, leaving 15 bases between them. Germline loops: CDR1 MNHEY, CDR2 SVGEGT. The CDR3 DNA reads TGTGCCAGCAGTCCCATCCCTCTGGGGGAGACCCAGTACTTC. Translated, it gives CASSPIPLGETQYF.

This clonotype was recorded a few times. Here the CDR3 DNA reads TGTGCCGCCACTAGCGAAAACACAGATACGCAGTATTTT. Its translation: CAATSENTDTQYF. The V gene is TRBV24-1, the J gene TRBJ2-3, with 7 nucleotides matching TRBD2. The germline V gene has CDR1 KGHDR and CDR2 SFDVKD. Germline trimming cut 12 bases from V and 2 bases from J; bases unmatched to any gene: 7. The CDR3 totals 13 residues.

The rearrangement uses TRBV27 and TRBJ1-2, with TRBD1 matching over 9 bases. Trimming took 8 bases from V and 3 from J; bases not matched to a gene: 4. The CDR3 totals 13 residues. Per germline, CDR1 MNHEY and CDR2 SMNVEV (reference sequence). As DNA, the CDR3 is TGTGCCAGCGGGGACAGGGTTCACTATGGCTACACCTTC. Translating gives CASGDRVHYGYTF.

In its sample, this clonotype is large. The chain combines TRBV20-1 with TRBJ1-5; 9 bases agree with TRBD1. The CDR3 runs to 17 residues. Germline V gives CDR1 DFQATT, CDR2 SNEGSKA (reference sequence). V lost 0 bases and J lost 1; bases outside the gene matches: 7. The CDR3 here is CSARDRDRVWSNQPQHF. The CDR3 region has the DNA TGCAGTGCTAGAGACCGGGACAGGGTATGGAGCAATCAGCCCCAGCATTTT.

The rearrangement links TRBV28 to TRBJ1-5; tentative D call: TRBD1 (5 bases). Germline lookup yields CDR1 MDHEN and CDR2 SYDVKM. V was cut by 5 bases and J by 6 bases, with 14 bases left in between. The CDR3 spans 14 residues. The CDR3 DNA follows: TGTGCCAGCAGTCGACCCGCAAGGGGTCAGCCCCAGCATTTT. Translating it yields CASSRPARGQPQHF.